Shown below are 31 T cell receptor beta chains from a single sample sequenced in a study of T-cell memory formation after mild COVID-19. One entry per CDR3 protein results from TCRdb running MiXCR on the 5' RACE reads. The sample lists about 360,000 distinct CDR3 sequences; over 10% were seen once. Sequencing was performed on PBMCs or a T cell subset sorted from them (not recorded which). The receptor set was obtained from a man between 18 and 35 years old who had mild COVID-19 (a few samples of this study predate the infection). Cell type and time point are not known.

This clonotype was found many times. V and J are TRBV5-1 and TRBJ2-1, with 11 bases fitting TRBD2. Per the germline V gene, CDR1 is SGHRS and CDR2 is YFSETQ. The CDR3 has 15 residues. The V gene end was trimmed by 6 bases and the J gene end by 5 bases; junction bases not matched to a gene: 7. CDR3 coding DNA: TGCGCCAGCACCCCACTAGCGGGGGCCAACAATGAGCAGTTCTTC. Translated, it gives CASTPLAGANNEQFF.

In this sample, this clonotype turned up a few times. The rearrangement uses TRBV4-1 and TRBJ2-5, with 9 positions matching TRBD2. The CDR3 spans 17 residues. V was pared by 8 bases and J by 5 bases, with 18 bases of the junction left unmatched. Germline V gene lookup returns CDR1 MGHRA and CDR2 YSYEKL. CDR3 protein: CASGRGPSGVWRETQYF. Written as DNA, the CDR3 is TGCGCCAGCGGAAGGGGGCCTAGCGGGGTCTGGAGGGAGACCCAGTACTTC.

Only one count was recorded for this clonotype. The V gene is TRBV6-5, the J gene TRBJ1-5, with D hard to call. This CDR3 has 16 residues. From germline, CDR1 is MNHEY and CDR2 SVGAGI. The V end lost 10 bases, the J end lost 1 base, and 20 bases lay between the germline ends. DNA of the CDR3: TGTGCCACCAAAAGGACCCCGGAGGTGAGCAATCAGCCCCAGCATTTT. It specifies CATKRTPEVSNQPQHF.

V is TRBV12-3 or TRBV12-4 and J is TRBJ2-3; D might be TRBD1 (6 bases). Deletions cut 3 bases from V and 2 bases from J, with 15 bases between. This CDR3 has 16 residues. CDR3 DNA: TGTGCCAGCAGTTTCAGAAGGACAGCCCCCACAGATACGCAGTATTTT. It translates to CASSFRRTAPTDTQYF.

The gene calls are TRBV6-5 and TRBJ1-1; 8 positions match TRBD1. CDR3 length equals 13 residues. J was trimmed by 7 bases and V by 6 bases; bases with no gene match: 7. The germline V gene has CDR1 MNHEY and CDR2 SVGAGI. As DNA, the CDR3 is TGTGCCAGCAGGGACAGGGTGGAAGGTGAAGCTTTCTTT. It yields the protein CASRDRVEGEAFF.

The CDR3 loop reads CASSPPSGGGHEQYF. The CDR3, as DNA: TGTGCCAGCTCACCACCTTCGGGTGGGGGCCACGAGCAGTACTTC. This chain joins TRBV18 and TRBJ2-7; perhaps TRBD1 as D (6 bases). The CDR3 totals 15 residues. Germline V CDR1 and CDR2: KGHSH, LQKENI. V lost 0 bases to trimming and J lost 5 bases, with 14 bases between them.

The chain has TRBV6-5 and TRBJ2-5; D is uncertain. Per germline, CDR1 MNHEY and CDR2 SVGAGI. V was clipped by 4 bases and J by 9 bases, with 12 bases between them. The CDR3 runs 12 residues. CDR3 in amino acids: CASSSNGRAQYF. The CDR3 DNA sequence: TGTGCCAGCAGTTCGAACGGCCGAGCCCAGTACTTC.

The V gene is TRBV20-1, the J gene TRBJ2-7; D perhaps matches TRBD1 (6 bases). V was cut by 6 bases and J by 7 bases, with 16 bases left in between. Germline V gives CDR1 DFQATT, CDR2 SNEGSKA (reference sequence). The CDR3 contains 12 residues. The CDR3 loop reads CSAGRGVEEQYF. The CDR3 DNA follows: TGCAGTGCGGGCAGGGGAGTAGAAGAGCAGTACTTC.

The chain employs TRBV9 and TRBJ1-6; D may be TRBD1 (5 bases). CDR1 is SGDLS, CDR2 YYNGEE, per germline. CDR3 size: 14 residues. Trimming took 1 base from V and 8 from J, leaving 10 bases between them. The CDR3 region has the DNA TGTGCCAGCAGCGTACGGGGCGTGGATTCACCCCTCCACTTT. It codes for CASSVRGVDSPLHF.

The CDR3 loop reads CASSPARPSGKYEQYV. Here the CDR3 DNA reads TGTGCCAGCAGCCCCGCGAGGCCTAGCGGGAAATACGAGCAGTACGTC. V is TRBV7-9 and J is TRBJ2-7; TRBD2 matches at 9 bases. This CDR3 spans 16 amino acids. Germline V gene data show CDR1 as SEHNR and CDR2 as FQNEAQ (reference sequence). V lost 5 bases and J lost 4; bases outside the gene matches: 12.

This chain uses TRBV6-2 or TRBV6-3 with TRBJ1-5, with D unclear. This CDR3 region has 12 residues. Trimming pared 8 bases from V and 8 bases from J, leaving 13 bases between. Germline V CDR1 and CDR2: MNHEY, SVGEGT. Here the CDR3 DNA reads TGTGCCAGCCGCGGGCCCGTGGAGCCCCAGCATTTT. This gives the protein CASRGPVEPQHF.

The genes are TRBV4-1 and TRBJ1-6, with 9 bases matching TRBD1. The CDR3 totals 15 residues. Germline values: CDR1 MGHRA, CDR2 YSYEKL. V lost 3 bases and J lost 10; bases outside the gene matches: 7. The CDR3 is CASSQGTGSGSPLHF. CDR3 bases: TGCGCCAGCAGCCAGGGGACAGGGTCGGGATCACCCCTCCACTTT.

This clonotype has only a few counts. V usage is TRBV4-3 and J usage is TRBJ2-3, with 9 bases identical to TRBD1. V gave up 1 base and J gave up 1 base; unmatched junction bases: 6. The CDR3 has 17 residues. Germline assignment: CDR1 LGHNA and CDR2 YSLEER. The CDR3 protein is CASSQALGDRGTDTQYF. CDR3 nucleotide sequence: TGCGCCAGCAGCCAAGCGTTAGGGGACAGGGGCACAGATACGCAGTATTTT.

In its sample, this clonotype was seen a few times. The rearrangement links TRBV7-9 to TRBJ1-2; no definite D call. CDR3 length: 13 residues. Between the trimmed V and J ends, which lost 5 bases and 4 bases, there was a span of 11 bases. The germline gives CDR1 SEHNR, CDR2 FQNEAQ (reference sequence). The CDR3 spells CASSRAWLYGYTF. CDR3 in DNA: TGTGCCAGCAGCCGAGCGTGGCTCTATGGCTACACCTTC.

This chain links TRBV4-1 with TRBJ2-5; no firm D call. V lost 0 bases and J lost 4, with 9 bases in between. The CDR3 consists of 14 residues. The V gene's germline CDR1 is MGHRA and CDR2 YSYEKL. The CDR3 loop is CASSQDGLRETQYF. The CDR3 DNA is TGCGCCAGCAGCCAAGATGGCCTTCGAGAGACCCAGTACTTC.

This clonotype was observed a handful of times. V is TRBV4-2 and J is TRBJ1-5; D gene uncertain. Germline CDR1 reads LGHNA; CDR2 reads YNFKEQ. Trimming shortened V by 1 base and J by 4 bases, and 5 bases separated the two germline ends. The CDR3 spans 13 residues. This CDR3 is CASSQGVNQPQHF. The CDR3 DNA sequence: TGTGCCAGCAGCCAAGGGGTAAATCAGCCCCAGCATTTT.

The rearrangement joins TRBV4-1 to TRBJ2-7; 7 nucleotides align to TRBD1. This CDR3 is built from 16 residues. Germline V CDR1 and CDR2: MGHRA, YSYEKL. After removal of 5 bases from V and 4 bases from J, the junction contained 14 bases not matched to a gene. CDR3 amino acids: CASSKSLQGLGYEQYV. DNA of the CDR3: TGCGCCAGCAGCAAAAGCCTACAGGGGCTTGGTTACGAGCAGTACGTC.

In this sample, this clonotype turned up a few times. The rearrangement uses TRBV10-3 and TRBJ2-2; D ambiguous. The CDR3 consists of 15 residues. Germline assignment: CDR1 ENHRY and CDR2 SYGVKD. Trimming took off 6 bases at V and 0 bases at J, with 11 bases between the two ends. The CDR3 DNA reads as TGTGCCATCAGCTTCGGTGATACGAACACCGGGGAGCTGTTTTTT. Translation gives CAISFGDTNTGELFF.

This clonotype showed up many times. The chain links TRBV4-1 to TRBJ2-3; no reliable D call. V dropped 2 bases and J dropped 4 bases, with 7 bases sitting between them. CDR3 size: 13 residues. The germline V gene has CDR1 MGHRA and CDR2 YSYEKL. The CDR3 spells CASSQPGADTQYF. The CDR3, as DNA: TGCGCCAGCAGCCAACCGGGTGCAGATACGCAGTATTTT.

This clonotype was picked up a small number of times. The CDR3 here is CASALRFNEQFF. The CDR3 DNA is TGTGCCAGCGCCCTGCGATTCAATGAGCAGTTCTTC. The chain carries TRBV12-3 or TRBV12-4 and TRBJ2-1; D remains unclear. The CDR3 runs 12 residues. V was pared by 8 bases and J by 6 bases, with 11 bases between.

The chain uses TRBV3-1 and TRBJ2-3; the D gene is possibly TRBD1 (6 bases). V lost 1 base, J lost 6 bases, and 14 bases lay in between. Looked up from germline, CDR1 is LGHDT and CDR2 is YNNKEL (reference sequence). This CDR3 has 15 residues. The CDR3 nucleotides are TGTGCCAGCAGCCAAGGCATCCCAGGGGCTGATACGCAGTATTTT. It specifies CASSQGIPGADTQYF.

The chain links TRBV18 to TRBJ2-5; D is perhaps TRBD1 or TRBD2 (6 bases each). Germline loops: CDR1 KGHSH, CDR2 LQKENI. This CDR3 region has 15 residues. The ends were cut back, 3 bases at V and 6 bases at J, with 17 bases in the middle. The CDR3 loop is CASSPGEGGRKTQYF. Written as DNA, the CDR3 is TGTGCCAGCTCACCGGGCGAAGGGGGGAGGAAGACCCAGTACTTC.

This clonotype was observed a handful of times. The chain carries TRBV20-1 and TRBJ2-7; a possible D gene is TRBD1 (6 bases). CDR1 is DFQATT, CDR2 SNEGSKA, per germline (reference sequence). This CDR3 comprises 12 residues. Trimming cost V 7 bases and J 7 bases, with 17 bases left between them. The CDR3 loop is CSVEDRKGEQYV. In DNA, the CDR3 is TGCAGTGTTGAGGACAGAAAAGGGGAGCAGTACGTC.

This chain connects TRBV14 to TRBJ1-2; D is unclear. V lost 4 bases to trimming and J lost 8 bases, with 14 bases between them. The V gene's germline CDR1 is SGHDN and CDR2 FVKESK. The CDR3 is 13 amino acids. The CDR3 loop is CASSPTGKGGYTF. The CDR3 DNA follows: TGTGCCAGCAGCCCGACGGGAAAGGGAGGCTACACCTTC.

There are many counts of this clonotype. The genes are TRBV7-6 and TRBJ2-7; perhaps TRBD2 as D (6 bases). V dropped 5 bases and J dropped 5 bases, with 16 bases sitting between them. The CDR3 totals 14 residues. Germline loops: CDR1 SGHVS, CDR2 FNYEAQ. CDR3 DNA sequence: TGTGCCAGCAGCCCCGGGACTCGCGTTAACGAGCAGTACTTC. This codes for CASSPGTRVNEQYF.

The chain carries TRBV29-1 and TRBJ1-1; D gene unclear. The CDR3 sequence is 12 residues long. Germline V CDR1 and CDR2: SQVTM, ANQGSEA. V shed 4 bases and J shed 9 bases, with 15 bases lying between them. The CDR3 coding sequence is TGCAGCGTTGGTTTGGTGAGCGGAAAAGCTTTCTTT. Amino acids: CSVGLVSGKAFF.

This clonotype has just a few counts. The genes are TRBV5-1 and TRBJ2-5; possible D gene TRBD1, 6 bases. With 0 bases removed from V and 0 bases from J, the gap between germline ends came to 6 bases. CDR1 and CDR2 (germline): SGHRS, YFSETQ. This CDR3 contains 14 residues. The CDR3 loop reads CASSLGDNQETQYF. The DNA for the CDR3 is TGCGCCAGCAGCTTGGGGGACAACCAAGAGACCCAGTACTTC.

This clonotype was recorded a few times. V is TRBV7-2 and J is TRBJ2-1; D is undetermined. The CDR3 runs to 14 residues. Trimming took off 1 base at V and 7 bases at J, with 11 bases between the two ends. Germline CDR1 reads SGHTA; CDR2 reads FQGNSA. This CDR3 is CASSLGVIGNEQFF. The DNA for the CDR3 is TGTGCCAGCAGCTTAGGGGTGATTGGGAATGAGCAGTTCTTC.

This clonotype showed up just a few times. This sequence joins TRBV11-2 and TRBJ2-7; a possible D gene is TRBD1 (6 bases). Per the germline V gene, CDR1 is SGHAT and CDR2 is FQNNGV. Trimming removed 2 bases at V and 6 bases at J, with 14 bases between. The CDR3 sequence is 14 residues long. CDR3 residues: CASSLQGTTREQYV. The CDR3 bases are TGTGCCAGCAGCTTACAAGGGACAACGCGCGAGCAGTACGTC.

This clonotype has only a few counts. The chain uses TRBV12-3 or TRBV12-4 and TRBJ1-5; D might be TRBD1 (5 bases). V lost 8 bases and J 7 bases, leaving 15 bases between the germline ends. The CDR3 has 13 amino acids. The CDR3 coding sequence is TGTGCCAGCGGCCAGGGTATAGGGCAGCCCCAGCATTTT. This codes for CASGQGIGQPQHF.

This clonotype was seen repeatedly, ten times or more. The rearrangement links TRBV4-2 to TRBJ1-6, with 7 bases that match TRBD1. Trimming cost V 1 base and J 2 bases; bases outside gene matches: 5. The germline V gene has CDR1 LGHNA and CDR2 YNFKEQ. The CDR3 has 17 amino acids. As DNA, the CDR3 is TGTGCCAGCAGCCAAGCGAAAGACAGGGCCTATAATTCACCCCTCCACTTT. Translation: CASSQAKDRAYNSPLHF.